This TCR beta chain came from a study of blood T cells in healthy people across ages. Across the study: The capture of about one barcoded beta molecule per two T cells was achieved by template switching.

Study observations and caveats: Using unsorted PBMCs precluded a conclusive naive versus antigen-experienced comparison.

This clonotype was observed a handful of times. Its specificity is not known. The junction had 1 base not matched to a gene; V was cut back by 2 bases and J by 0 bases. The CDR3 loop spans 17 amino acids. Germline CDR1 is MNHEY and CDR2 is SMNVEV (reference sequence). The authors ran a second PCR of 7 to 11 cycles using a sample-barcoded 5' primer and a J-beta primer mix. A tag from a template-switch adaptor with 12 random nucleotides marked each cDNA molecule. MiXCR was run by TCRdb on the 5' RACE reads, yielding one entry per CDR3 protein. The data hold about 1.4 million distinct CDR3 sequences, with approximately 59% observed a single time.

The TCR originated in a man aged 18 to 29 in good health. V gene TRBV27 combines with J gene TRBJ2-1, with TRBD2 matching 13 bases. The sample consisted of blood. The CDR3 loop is CASSLTSGRGSYNEQFF. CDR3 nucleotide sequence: TGTGCCAGCAGTTTAACTAGCGGGAGGGGCTCCTACAATGAGCAGTTCTTC.